The 6 T cell receptor beta chains given below trace back to one sample, sequenced in a study of blood T cell repertoires in COVID-19. Using immunoSEQ multiplex PCR, the repertoire was profiled, and TCRdb retains in-frame clones only, with some absent. The sample has a few hundred thousand clones; about nine tenths are singletons. Sequenced: peripheral blood. The receptors originated from a woman aged 25 to 39 with COVID-19, enrolled during active disease.

The chain joins TRBV5-4 to TRBJ2-5, with TRBD2 matching over 8 bases. V was clipped by 0 bases and J by 4 bases; unmatched bases: 5. This CDR3 comprises 15 residues. Germline values: CDR1 SGHNT, CDR2 YYREEE (reference sequence). In nucleotides, the CDR3 is TGTGCCAGCAGCTTGGCGATAGCGGGGTCAGAGACCCAGTACTTC. Residues: CASSLAIAGSETQYF.

This clone was seen a few times. In the same sample, other DNA sequences code for this CDR3. The chain uses TRBV5-1 and TRBJ1-1; tentative D call: TRBD1 (5 bases). Germline V gene data show CDR1 as SGHRS and CDR2 as YFSETQ. The V gene lost 0 bases and the J gene lost 6 bases, with 12 bases spanning the gap. The CDR3 spans 14 residues. The DNA for the CDR3 is TGCGCCAGCAGCTTGGGGCAGGGTGGTGCTGAAGCTTTCTTT. Protein product: CASSLGQGGAEAFF. The entire variable domain, with the rest obtained from reference TRBV5-1 and TRBJ1-1, is as follows: KAGVTQTPRYLIKTRGQQVTLSCSPISGHRSVSWYQQTPGQGLQFLFEYFSETQRNKGNFPGRFSGRQFSNSRSEMNVSTLELGDSALYLCASSLGQGGAEAFFGQGTRLTVV.

The chain links TRBV2 to TRBJ2-5, with 8 bases identical to TRBD1. The CDR3 spans 16 residues. The germline V gene has CDR1 SNHLY and CDR2 FYNNEI. The ends lost 4 bases at V and 4 bases at J; junction bases unmatched: 11. The CDR3 DNA reads TGTGCCAGCAGTGCGCGCGACAGGGGAGGCCGAGAGACCCAGTACTTC. Its protein product is CASSARDRGGRETQYF.

The CDR3: CASSQQTGLNEKLFF. The CDR3 nucleotides are TGCGCCAGCAGCCAACAGACAGGGCTTAATGAAAAACTGTTTTTT. The chain uses TRBV4-3 and TRBJ1-4; 7 bases agree with TRBD1. V shed 2 bases and J 4 bases; nucleotides not matched to a gene: 4. CDR1 LGHNA and CDR2 YSLEER come from the germline V gene. There are 15 residues in the CDR3.

The chain links TRBV7-8 to TRBJ2-1; a possible D gene is TRBD2 (6 bases). Deletions cut 10 bases from V and 1 base from J, with 14 bases between. Germline lookup yields CDR1 SGHVS and CDR2 FQNEAQ. The CDR3 totals 14 residues. As DNA, the CDR3 is TGTGCCATCTTGGGGGGTAAATCCTACAATGAGCAGTTCTTC. This sequence encodes CAILGGKSYNEQFF.

The chain recombines TRBV13 with TRBJ2-7, with TRBD1 matching over 7 bases. Trimming at V came to 5 bases and at J to 3 bases, leaving 7 bases not matched to a gene. Looked up from germline, CDR1 is PRHDT and CDR2 is FYEKMQ (reference sequence). The CDR3 is 14 amino acids. CDR3 coding DNA: TGTGCCAGCAGCACCGGACAGGTTGACTACGAGCAGTACTTC. Protein sequence: CASSTGQVDYEQYF.